The rows below give T cell receptor beta chains drawn from one sample of a study of early T cells in non-severe SARS-CoV-2 infection. Each CDR3 protein is one row after TCRdb ran MiXCR on the 5' RACE reads. The sample shows 90,000 to 130,000 distinct CDR3 sequences, about 12% of them seen only once. Sequencing was carried out using whole blood. These receptors were obtained from an adult who was a healthcare worker with PCR-confirmed SARS-CoV-2 infection or an uninfected control (not recorded which). CDR3s include the opening cysteine and the closing phenylalanine or tryptophan. The order of the fields is CDR3 protein, CDR3 DNA, J gene, V gene, clone size, D gene. A D gene is named only where the DNA matches it firmly. Only some rows state a clone size, as once, few, many or a class for expanded clones.

CDR3aa: CASRKTPGGNQPQHF
CDR3nt: TGTGCCAGCAGGAAGACACCAGGTGGTAATCAGCCCCAGCATTTT
j_gene: TRBJ1-5
v_gene: TRBV12-3/TRBV12-4
abundance: .
d_gene: .

CDR3aa: CSARPRTGGQPQHF
CDR3nt: TGCAGTGCTAGGCCTAGGACTGGGGGTCAGCCCCAGCATTTT
j_gene: TRBJ1-5
v_gene: TRBV20-1
abundance: few
d_gene: .

CDR3aa: CASSVGNVPSYEQYF
CDR3nt: TGTGCCAGCAGCGTAGGTAACGTTCCCTCCTACGAGCAGTACTTC
j_gene: TRBJ2-7
v_gene: TRBV9
abundance: many
d_gene: .

CDR3aa: CASSWTLKGEKLFF
CDR3nt: TGTGCCAGCAGCTGGACACTCAAAGGGGAAAAACTGTTTTTT
j_gene: TRBJ1-4
v_gene: TRBV11-2
abundance: few
d_gene: .

CDR3aa: CASSPNPGPGDIQYF
CDR3nt: TGTGCCAGCTCACCTAATCCGGGTCCGGGGGACATTCAGTACTTC
j_gene: TRBJ2-4
v_gene: TRBV18
abundance: many
d_gene: .

CDR3aa: CASSSRRDPGEQFF
CDR3nt: TGTGCCAGCAGCTCACGCCGGGACCCAGGGGAGCAGTTCTTC
j_gene: TRBJ2-1
v_gene: TRBV7-3
abundance: many
d_gene: .

CDR3aa: CASSSGSTTNEKLFF
CDR3nt: TGTGCCAGCAGTTCCGGGAGTACAACTAATGAAAAACTGTTTTTT
j_gene: TRBJ1-4
v_gene: TRBV6-1
abundance: many
d_gene: .

CDR3aa: CASSFGVVRNQPQHF
CDR3nt: TGTGCCAGCAGTTTCGGGGTGGTTCGAAATCAGCCCCAGCATTTT
j_gene: TRBJ1-5
v_gene: TRBV12-3/TRBV12-4
abundance: .
d_gene: .

CDR3aa: CASSRKGGGYEQYF
CDR3nt: TGTGCCAGCAGTCGTAAGGGGGGTGGCTACGAGCAGTACTTC
j_gene: TRBJ2-7
v_gene: TRBV6-5
abundance: many
d_gene: .

CDR3aa: CSAGRDGKADEQFF
CDR3nt: TGCAGTGCTGGCCGGGACGGGAAAGCTGATGAGCAGTTCTTC
j_gene: TRBJ2-1
v_gene: TRBV20-1
abundance: few
d_gene: .

CDR3aa: CASSFGDTDTQYF
CDR3nt: TGTGCCAGCAGTTTTGGAGACACAGATACGCAGTATTTT
j_gene: TRBJ2-3
v_gene: TRBV27
abundance: .
d_gene: .

CDR3aa: CASSLRLAGGEQFF
CDR3nt: TGTGCCAGCAGCCTTAGACTAGCGGGGGGTGAGCAGTTCTTC
j_gene: TRBJ2-1
v_gene: TRBV5-6
abundance: .
d_gene: TRBD2

CDR3aa: CASSYKRRTNTGELFF
CDR3nt: TGTGCCAGCAGTTACAAAAGAAGAACGAACACCGGGGAGCTGTTTTTT
j_gene: TRBJ2-2
v_gene: TRBV6-5
abundance: .
d_gene: .

CDR3aa: CASSLKREKADTQYF
CDR3nt: TGTGCCAGCAGCTTGAAGCGGGAGAAGGCAGATACGCAGTATTTT
j_gene: TRBJ2-3
v_gene: TRBV5-4
abundance: .
d_gene: TRBD2

CDR3aa: CASSPGPGQGPNQYYEQYF
CDR3nt: TGCGCCAGCAGCCCTGGTCCGGGACAGGGACCCAATCAGTACTACGAGCAGTACTTC
j_gene: TRBJ2-7
v_gene: TRBV4-1
abundance: few
d_gene: TRBD1

CDR3aa: CASSPGGPRETQYF
CDR3nt: TGTGCCAGCAGCCCCGGGGGACCTCGAGAGACCCAGTACTTC
j_gene: TRBJ2-5
v_gene: TRBV11-2
abundance: few
d_gene: .

CDR3aa: CASSLESGAVNYGYTF
CDR3nt: TGTGCCAGCAGCTTAGAGTCGGGGGCCGTTAACTATGGCTACACCTTC
j_gene: TRBJ1-2
v_gene: TRBV11-2
abundance: many
d_gene: .

CDR3aa: CASSLGLSLQETQYF
CDR3nt: TGCGCCAGCAGCTTGGGACTATCTCTCCAAGAGACCCAGTACTTC
j_gene: TRBJ2-5
v_gene: TRBV5-1
abundance: many
d_gene: .

CDR3aa: CASAPPHGGQETQYF
CDR3nt: TGTGCTAGTGCCCCACCTCACGGGGGCCAAGAGACCCAGTACTTC
j_gene: TRBJ2-5
v_gene: TRBV12-5
abundance: many
d_gene: .

CDR3aa: CASSQEGMGYTF
CDR3nt: TGTGCCAGCAGCCAAGAAGGCATGGGCTACACCTTC
j_gene: TRBJ1-2
v_gene: TRBV14
abundance: .
d_gene: .

CDR3aa: CASTRKGAGANVLTF
CDR3nt: TGTGCCAGCACCCGCAAAGGAGCTGGGGCCAACGTCCTGACTTTC
j_gene: TRBJ2-6
v_gene: TRBV7-8
abundance: few
d_gene: .

CDR3aa: CASSSSGTGAAAFF
CDR3nt: TGTGCCAGCAGCTCGTCCGGGACAGGGGCTGCAGCTTTCTTT
j_gene: TRBJ1-1
v_gene: TRBV7-6
abundance: .
d_gene: TRBD1

CDR3aa: CASSPDRALTGELFF
CDR3nt: TGTGCCAGCAGCCCCGACAGAGCTCTGACCGGGGAGCTGTTTTTT
j_gene: TRBJ2-2
v_gene: TRBV7-2
abundance: .
d_gene: .

CDR3aa: CASSLAQMKETQYF
CDR3nt: TGCGCCAGCAGCTTGGCGCAGATGAAAGAGACCCAGTACTTC
j_gene: TRBJ2-5
v_gene: TRBV5-1
abundance: many
d_gene: .

CDR3aa: CASSSGLAGLRTDTQYF
CDR3nt: TGTGCCAGCAGCTCCGGACTAGCGGGGCTTCGCACAGATACGCAGTATTTT
j_gene: TRBJ2-3
v_gene: TRBV5-5
abundance: .
d_gene: TRBD2

CDR3aa: CSVGERRLAGVVRETQYF
CDR3nt: TGCAGTGTAGGGGAACGTCGGCTAGCGGGAGTCGTTAGAGAGACCCAGTACTTC
j_gene: TRBJ2-5
v_gene: TRBV20-1
abundance: many
d_gene: TRBD2

CDR3aa: CASSQESGGGTFDTQYF
CDR3nt: TGTGCCAGCAGCCAAGAATCTGGCGGGGGTACATTCGATACGCAGTATTTT
j_gene: TRBJ2-3
v_gene: TRBV3-1
abundance: few
d_gene: TRBD2

CDR3aa: CASSLRGSEQYF
CDR3nt: TGTGCCAGCAGTTTACGGGGAAGCGAGCAGTACTTC
j_gene: TRBJ2-7
v_gene: TRBV12-3/TRBV12-4
abundance: .
d_gene: .

CDR3aa: CASSRGGAYITGELFF
CDR3nt: TGTGCCAGCAGCAGAGGGGGGGCCTATATTACCGGGGAGCTGTTTTTT
j_gene: TRBJ2-2
v_gene: TRBV12-3/TRBV12-4
abundance: .
d_gene: .

CDR3aa: CASSLTGGKTEAFF
CDR3nt: TGTGCCAGCAGTTTGACAGGGGGCAAAACTGAAGCTTTCTTT
j_gene: TRBJ1-1
v_gene: TRBV12-3/TRBV12-4
abundance: few
d_gene: TRBD1

CDR3aa: CASSLMGTGVHEQYF
CDR3nt: TGTGCCAGCAGCTTAATGGGGACAGGGGTACACGAGCAGTACTTC
j_gene: TRBJ2-7
v_gene: TRBV7-3
abundance: many
d_gene: TRBD1

CDR3aa: CATSESQEPNEQFF
CDR3nt: TGTGCCACCAGTGAGTCACAGGAGCCCAATGAGCAGTTCTTC
j_gene: TRBJ2-1
v_gene: TRBV24-1
abundance: many
d_gene: .

CDR3aa: CASTLSMGGTDTQYF
CDR3nt: TGTGCCAGCACCCTAAGTATGGGCGGCACAGATACGCAGTATTTT
j_gene: TRBJ2-3
v_gene: TRBV6-1
abundance: .
d_gene: .

CDR3aa: CASSLYGTVSPGEQYF
CDR3nt: TGTGCCAGCAGCTTGTACGGGACAGTGTCACCTGGCGAGCAGTACTTC
j_gene: TRBJ2-7
v_gene: TRBV7-9
abundance: many
d_gene: TRBD1

CDR3aa: CASSARQGSGLLAFF
CDR3nt: TGCGCCAGCAGTGCTAGACAGGGGAGCGGTCTCTTAGCTTTCTTT
j_gene: TRBJ1-1
v_gene: TRBV10-1
abundance: many
d_gene: TRBD1

CDR3aa: CASSVGDPNEQFF
CDR3nt: TGTGCCAGCAGCGTAGGGGACCCCAATGAGCAGTTCTTC
j_gene: TRBJ2-1
v_gene: TRBV9
abundance: many
d_gene: .

CDR3aa: CASSFQAGVGYNEQFF
CDR3nt: TGCGCCAGCAGCTTCCAAGCGGGAGTGGGATACAATGAGCAGTTCTTC
j_gene: TRBJ2-1
v_gene: TRBV5-1
abundance: few
d_gene: TRBD2

CDR3aa: CAITKSGTHNEQFF
CDR3nt: TGTGCCATCACCAAGAGCGGGACCCACAATGAGCAGTTCTTC
j_gene: TRBJ2-1
v_gene: TRBV10-3
abundance: .
d_gene: TRBD2

CDR3aa: CATSRDRRGTITDNEQFF
CDR3nt: TGTGCCACCAGCAGAGATCGCAGGGGGACAATAACTGACAATGAGCAGTTCTTC
j_gene: TRBJ2-1
v_gene: TRBV15
abundance: .
d_gene: TRBD1

CDR3aa: CATRSSYNSPLHF
CDR3nt: TGTGCCACCAGAAGCTCCTATAATTCACCCCTCCACTTT
j_gene: TRBJ1-6
v_gene: TRBV27
abundance: .
d_gene: .

CDR3aa: CASSPLAGAGNEQFF
CDR3nt: TGTGCCAGCAGCCCGCTAGCGGGGGCTGGGAATGAGCAGTTCTTC
j_gene: TRBJ2-1
v_gene: TRBV11-2
abundance: many
d_gene: TRBD2

CDR3aa: CASSSGLSGAYEQYF
CDR3nt: TGTGCCAGCAGCTCAGGACTATCGGGGGCCTACGAGCAGTACTTC
j_gene: TRBJ2-7
v_gene: TRBV7-9
abundance: few
d_gene: .

CDR3aa: CASSLGTGSSNEQFF
CDR3nt: TGCGCCAGCAGCTTGGGGACAGGGTCTTCCAATGAGCAGTTCTTC
j_gene: TRBJ2-1
v_gene: TRBV5-1
abundance: many
d_gene: TRBD1

CDR3aa: CSVVLAQGLNEQFF
CDR3nt: TGCAGCGTTGTTCTGGCACAGGGTCTCAATGAGCAGTTCTTC
j_gene: TRBJ2-1
v_gene: TRBV29-1
abundance: .
d_gene: .

CDR3aa: CSARNFTVSGNTIYF
CDR3nt: TGCAGTGCTAGAAATTTCACAGTCTCTGGAAACACCATATATTTT
j_gene: TRBJ1-3
v_gene: TRBV20-1
abundance: .
d_gene: .

CDR3aa: CAWSVLGINYGYTF
CDR3nt: TGTGCCTGGAGTGTGCTGGGTATTAACTATGGCTACACCTTC
j_gene: TRBJ1-2
v_gene: TRBV30
abundance: few
d_gene: .

CDR3aa: CASSEWKGSGANVLTF
CDR3nt: TGTGCCAGCAGTGAATGGAAAGGCTCTGGGGCCAACGTCCTGACTTTC
j_gene: TRBJ2-6
v_gene: TRBV25-1
abundance: .
d_gene: .

CDR3aa: CASSMVTSGRETQYF
CDR3nt: TGTGCCAGTAGTATGGTGACTAGCGGAAGGGAGACCCAGTACTTC
j_gene: TRBJ2-5
v_gene: TRBV19
abundance: few
d_gene: TRBD2

CDR3aa: CASSASGRDSGNTIYF
CDR3nt: TGTGCCAGCAGTGCCTCTGGACGGGACTCTGGAAACACCATATATTTT
j_gene: TRBJ1-3
v_gene: TRBV25-1
abundance: many
d_gene: .

CDR3aa: CASRDRTYEQYF
CDR3nt: TGTGCCAGCAGGGACAGGACCTACGAGCAGTACTTC
j_gene: TRBJ2-7
v_gene: TRBV3-1
abundance: many
d_gene: TRBD1

CDR3aa: CASSYLPPGAENTIYF
CDR3nt: TGTGCCAGCAGTTATCTTCCCCCAGGGGCTGAAAACACCATATATTTT
j_gene: TRBJ1-3
v_gene: TRBV27
abundance: few
d_gene: .

CDR3aa: CASRRTGNTEAFF
CDR3nt: TGTGCCAGCAGAAGGACAGGTAACACTGAAGCTTTCTTT
j_gene: TRBJ1-1
v_gene: TRBV6-5
abundance: many
d_gene: TRBD1